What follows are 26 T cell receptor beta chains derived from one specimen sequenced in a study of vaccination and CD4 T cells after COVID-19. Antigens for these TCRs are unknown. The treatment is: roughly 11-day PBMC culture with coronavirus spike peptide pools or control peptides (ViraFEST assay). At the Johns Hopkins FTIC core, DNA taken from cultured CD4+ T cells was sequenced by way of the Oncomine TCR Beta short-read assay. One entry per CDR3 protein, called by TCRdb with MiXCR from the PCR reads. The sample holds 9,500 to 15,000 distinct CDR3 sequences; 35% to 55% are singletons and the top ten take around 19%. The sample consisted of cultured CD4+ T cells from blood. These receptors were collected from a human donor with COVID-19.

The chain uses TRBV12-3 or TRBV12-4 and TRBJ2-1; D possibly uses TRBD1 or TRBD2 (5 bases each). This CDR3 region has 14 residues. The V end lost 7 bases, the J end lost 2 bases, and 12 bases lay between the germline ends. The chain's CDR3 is CASKRDGAYNEQFF. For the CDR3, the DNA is TGTGCCAGCAAACGGGACGGAGCCTACAATGAGCAGTTCTTC.

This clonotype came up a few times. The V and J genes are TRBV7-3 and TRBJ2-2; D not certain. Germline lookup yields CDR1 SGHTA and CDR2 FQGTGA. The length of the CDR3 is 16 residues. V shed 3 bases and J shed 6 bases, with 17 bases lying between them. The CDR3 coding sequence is TGTGCCAGCAGCTTGGAGACCCGGACGATCTCCGGGGAGCTGTTTTTT. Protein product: CASSLETRTISGELFF.

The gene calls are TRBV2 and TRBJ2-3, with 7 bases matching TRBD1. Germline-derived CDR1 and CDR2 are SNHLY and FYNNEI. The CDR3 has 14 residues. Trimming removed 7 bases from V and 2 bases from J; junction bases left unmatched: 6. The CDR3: CASNLGTATDTQYF. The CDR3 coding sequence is TGTGCCAGCAATTTGGGGACAGCCACAGATACGCAGTATTTT. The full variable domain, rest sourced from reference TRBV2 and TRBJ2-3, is EPEVTQTPSHQVTQMGQEVILRCVPISNHLYFYWYRQILGQKVEFLVSFYNNEISEKSEIFDDQFSVERPDGSNFTLKIRSTKLEDSAMYFCASNLGTATDTQYFGPGTRLTVL.

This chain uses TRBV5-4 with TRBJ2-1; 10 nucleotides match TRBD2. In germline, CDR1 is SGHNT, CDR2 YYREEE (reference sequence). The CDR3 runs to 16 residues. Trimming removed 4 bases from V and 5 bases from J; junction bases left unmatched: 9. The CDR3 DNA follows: TGTGCCAGCAGCCCCCTTGGTACTAGCGGGAACAATGAGCAGTTCTTC. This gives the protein CASSPLGTSGNNEQFF.

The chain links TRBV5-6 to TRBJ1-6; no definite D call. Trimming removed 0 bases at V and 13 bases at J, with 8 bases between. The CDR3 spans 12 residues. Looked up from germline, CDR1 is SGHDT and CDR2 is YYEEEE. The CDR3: CASSLGLGPLHF. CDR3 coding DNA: TGTGCCAGCAGCTTGGGGCTCGGCCCCCTCCACTTT.

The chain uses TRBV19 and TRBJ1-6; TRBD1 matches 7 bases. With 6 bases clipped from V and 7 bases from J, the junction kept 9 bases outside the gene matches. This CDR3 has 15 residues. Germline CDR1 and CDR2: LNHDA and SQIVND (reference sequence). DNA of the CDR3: TGTGCCAGTAGACCCCCCGGGACAGAGAATTCACCCCTCCACTTT. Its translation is CASRPPGTENSPLHF.

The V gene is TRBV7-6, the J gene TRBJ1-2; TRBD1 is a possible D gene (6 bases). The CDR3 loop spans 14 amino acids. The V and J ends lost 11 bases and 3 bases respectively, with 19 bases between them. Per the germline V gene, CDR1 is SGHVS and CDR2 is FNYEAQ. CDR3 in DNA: TGTGCCGGTTGTCCGGGACAACTCGACTATGGCTACACCTTC. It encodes CAGCPGQLDYGYTF. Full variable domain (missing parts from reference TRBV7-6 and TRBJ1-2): GAGVSQSPRYKVTKRGQDVALRCDPISGHVSLYWYRQALGQGPEFLTYFNYEAQQDKSGLPNDRFSAERPEGSISTLTIQRTEQRDSAMYRCAGCPGQLDYGYTFGSGTRLTVV.

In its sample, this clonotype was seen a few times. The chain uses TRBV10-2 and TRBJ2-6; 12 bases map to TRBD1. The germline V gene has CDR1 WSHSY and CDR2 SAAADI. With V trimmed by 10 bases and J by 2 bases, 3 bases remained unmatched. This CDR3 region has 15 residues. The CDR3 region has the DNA TGCGCCACGGGACAGGGGGCGCCTGGGGCCAACGTCCTGACTTTC. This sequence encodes CATGQGAPGANVLTF.

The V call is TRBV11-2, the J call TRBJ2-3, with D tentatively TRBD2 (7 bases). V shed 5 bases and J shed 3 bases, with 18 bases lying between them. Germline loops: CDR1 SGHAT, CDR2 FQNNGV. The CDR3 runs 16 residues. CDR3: CASSRGGGRKTDTQYF. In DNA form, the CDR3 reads TGTGCCAGCAGCCGAGGGGGGGGACGGAAGACAGATACGCAGTATTTT.

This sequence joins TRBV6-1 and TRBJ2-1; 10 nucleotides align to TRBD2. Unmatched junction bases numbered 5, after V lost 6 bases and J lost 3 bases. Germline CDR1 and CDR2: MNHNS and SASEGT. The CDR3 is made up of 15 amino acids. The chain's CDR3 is CASRSSGGVYNEQFF. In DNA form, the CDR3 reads TGTGCCAGCAGGTCCAGCGGGGGGGTCTACAATGAGCAGTTCTTC.

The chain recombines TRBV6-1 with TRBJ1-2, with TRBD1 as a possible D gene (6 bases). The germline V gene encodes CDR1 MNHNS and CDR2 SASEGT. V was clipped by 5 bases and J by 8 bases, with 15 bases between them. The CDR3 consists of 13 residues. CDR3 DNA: TGTGCCAGCAGTCCAGGGGCCACTCAAGGCTACACCTTC. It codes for CASSPGATQGYTF.

In DNA form, the CDR3 reads TGTGCCAGCAGCCGCGACCCAAATGTACCGAACACTGAAGCTTTCTTT. Its protein is CASSRDPNVPNTEAFF. V usage is TRBV7-2 and J usage is TRBJ1-1, with D hard to call. The length of the CDR3 is 16 residues. Germline V gene lookup returns CDR1 SGHTA and CDR2 FQGNSA. Trimming took off 5 bases at V and 1 base at J, with 17 bases between the two ends.

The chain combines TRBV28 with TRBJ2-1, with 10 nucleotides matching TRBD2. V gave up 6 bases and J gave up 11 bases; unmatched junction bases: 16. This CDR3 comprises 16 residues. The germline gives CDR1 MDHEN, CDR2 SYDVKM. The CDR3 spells CASRPGGASGGFKQFF. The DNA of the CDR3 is TGTGCCAGCAGACCGGGCGGGGCTAGCGGGGGATTTAAGCAGTTCTTC. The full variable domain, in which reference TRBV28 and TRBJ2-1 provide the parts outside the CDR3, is DVKVTQSSRYLVKRTGEKVFLECVQDMDHENMFWYRQDPGLGLRLIYFSYDVKMKEKGDIPEGYSVSREKKERFSLILESASTNQTSMYLCASRPGGASGGFKQFFGPGTRLTVL.

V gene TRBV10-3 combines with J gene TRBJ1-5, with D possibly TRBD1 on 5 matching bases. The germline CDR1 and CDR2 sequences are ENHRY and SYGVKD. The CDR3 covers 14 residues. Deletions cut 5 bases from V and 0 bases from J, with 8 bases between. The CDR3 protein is CAISSGHSNQPQHF. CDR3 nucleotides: TGTGCCATCAGTTCAGGGCATAGCAATCAGCCCCAGCATTTT.

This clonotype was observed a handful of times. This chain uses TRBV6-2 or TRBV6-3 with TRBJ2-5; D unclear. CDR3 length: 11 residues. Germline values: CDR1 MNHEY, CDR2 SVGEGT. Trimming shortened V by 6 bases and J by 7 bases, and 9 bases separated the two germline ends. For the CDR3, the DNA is TGTGCCAGCAGCGGGTTAGGGACCCAGTACTTC. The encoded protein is CASSGLGTQYF.

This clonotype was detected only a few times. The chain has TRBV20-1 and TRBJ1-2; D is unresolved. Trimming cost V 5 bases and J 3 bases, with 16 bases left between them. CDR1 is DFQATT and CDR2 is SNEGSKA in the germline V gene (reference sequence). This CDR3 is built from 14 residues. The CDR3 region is CSAPVGRGDYGYTF. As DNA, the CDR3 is TGCAGTGCTCCAGTTGGCAGAGGAGACTATGGCTACACCTTC.

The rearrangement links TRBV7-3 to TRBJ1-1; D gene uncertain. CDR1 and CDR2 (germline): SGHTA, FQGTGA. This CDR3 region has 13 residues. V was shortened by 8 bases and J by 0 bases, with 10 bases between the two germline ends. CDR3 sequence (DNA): TGTGCCAGCGGCTCTCGGATGAACACTGAAGCTTTCTTT. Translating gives CASGSRMNTEAFF.

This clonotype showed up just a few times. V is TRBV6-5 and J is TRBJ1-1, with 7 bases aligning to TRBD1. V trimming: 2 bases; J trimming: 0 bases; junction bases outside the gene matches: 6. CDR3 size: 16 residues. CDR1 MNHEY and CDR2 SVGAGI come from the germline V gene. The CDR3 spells CASSYRDSTMNTEAFF. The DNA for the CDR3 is TGTGCCAGCAGTTACAGGGACAGCACTATGAACACTGAAGCTTTCTTT.

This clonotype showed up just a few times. The CDR3: CASSYTYEQYF. Here the CDR3 DNA reads TGTGCCAGCAGTTACACCTACGAGCAGTACTTC. V and J are TRBV27 and TRBJ2-7; no firm D call. The CDR3 sequence is 11 residues long. CDR1 is MNHEY, CDR2 SMNVEV, per germline (reference sequence). V was trimmed by 4 bases and J by 2 bases, leaving 3 bases between them.

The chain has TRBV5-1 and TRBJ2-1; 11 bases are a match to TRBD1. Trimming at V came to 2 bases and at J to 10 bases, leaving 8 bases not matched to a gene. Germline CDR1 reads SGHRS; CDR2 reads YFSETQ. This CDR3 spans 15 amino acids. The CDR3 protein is CASSLSGTGGREQFF. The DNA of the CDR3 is TGCGCCAGCAGCTTATCCGGGACAGGGGGGAGAGAGCAGTTCTTC.

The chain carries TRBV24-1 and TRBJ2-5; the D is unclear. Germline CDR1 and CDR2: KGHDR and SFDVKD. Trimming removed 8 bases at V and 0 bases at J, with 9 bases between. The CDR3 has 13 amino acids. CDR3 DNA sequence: TGTGCCACCATGTGGGGTGACCAAGAGACCCAGTACTTC. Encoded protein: CATMWGDQETQYF.

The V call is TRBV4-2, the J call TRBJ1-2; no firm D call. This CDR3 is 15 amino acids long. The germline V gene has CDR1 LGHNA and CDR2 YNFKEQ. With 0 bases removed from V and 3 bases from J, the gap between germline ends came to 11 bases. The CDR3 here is CASSQDDRADYGYTF. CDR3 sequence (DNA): TGTGCCAGCAGCCAAGATGACCGGGCGGACTATGGCTACACCTTC.

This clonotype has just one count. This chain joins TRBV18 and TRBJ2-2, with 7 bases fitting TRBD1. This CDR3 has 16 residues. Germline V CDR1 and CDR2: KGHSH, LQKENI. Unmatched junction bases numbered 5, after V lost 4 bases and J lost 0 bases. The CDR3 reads CASSRPTGTNTGELFF. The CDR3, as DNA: TGTGCCAGCTCACGGCCGACAGGGACGAACACCGGGGAGCTGTTTTTT. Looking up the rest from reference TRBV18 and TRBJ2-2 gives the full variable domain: NAGVMQNPRHLVRRRGQEARLRCSPMKGHSHVYWYRQLPEEGLKFMVYLQKENIIDESGMPKERFSAEFPKEGPSILRIQQVVRGDSAAYFCASSRPTGTNTGELFFGEGSRLTVL.

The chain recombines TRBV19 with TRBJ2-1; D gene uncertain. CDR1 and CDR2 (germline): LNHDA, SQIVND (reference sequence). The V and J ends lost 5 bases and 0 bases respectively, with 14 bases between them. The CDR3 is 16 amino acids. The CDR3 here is CASSGLRQFSYNEQFF. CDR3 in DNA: TGTGCCAGTAGTGGGCTCCGGCAGTTCTCCTACAATGAGCAGTTCTTC.

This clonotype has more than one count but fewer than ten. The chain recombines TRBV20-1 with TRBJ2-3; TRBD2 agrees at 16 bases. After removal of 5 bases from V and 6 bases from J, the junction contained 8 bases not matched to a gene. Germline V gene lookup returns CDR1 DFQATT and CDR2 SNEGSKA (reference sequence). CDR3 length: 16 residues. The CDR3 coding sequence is TGCAGTGCTGGGGGACTAGCGGGGGGGAGGGAGGATACGCAGTATTTT. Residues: CSAGGLAGGREDTQYF.

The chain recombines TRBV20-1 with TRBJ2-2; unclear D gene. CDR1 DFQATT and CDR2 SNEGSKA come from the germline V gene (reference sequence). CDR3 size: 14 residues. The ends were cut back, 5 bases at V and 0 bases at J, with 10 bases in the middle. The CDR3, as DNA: TGCAGTGCTGGCCGGGCCACGAACACCGGGGAGCTGTTTTTT. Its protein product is CSAGRATNTGELFF.